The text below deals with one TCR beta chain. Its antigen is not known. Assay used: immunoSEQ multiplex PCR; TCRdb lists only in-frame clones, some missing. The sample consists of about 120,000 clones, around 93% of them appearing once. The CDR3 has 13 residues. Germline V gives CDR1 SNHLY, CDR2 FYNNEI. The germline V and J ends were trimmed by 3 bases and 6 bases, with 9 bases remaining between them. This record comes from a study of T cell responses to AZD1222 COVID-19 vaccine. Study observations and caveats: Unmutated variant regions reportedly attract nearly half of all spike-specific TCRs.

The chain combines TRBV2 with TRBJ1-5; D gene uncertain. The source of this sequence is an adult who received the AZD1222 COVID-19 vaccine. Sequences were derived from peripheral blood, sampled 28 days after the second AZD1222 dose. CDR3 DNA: TGTGCCAGCAGTGATAGAAAAGTTCAGCCCCAGCATTTT. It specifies CASSDRKVQPQHF.